Following are 8 T cell receptor beta chains from one sample sequenced in a study of blood T cells in healthy people across ages. It was with a sample-barcoded 5' primer and a J-beta primer mix that a second PCR of about 7 to 12 cycles was run. TCRdb processed the 5' RACE reads anew with MiXCR; each CDR3 protein has one entry. The sample has 1.4 million to 1.5 million distinct CDR3 sequences, approximately 38% seen once. The sample taken for sequencing was blood. Receptors originate from a woman aged 18 to 35 in good health.

This clonotype was recorded a few times. V is TRBV14 and J is TRBJ2-7; 7 bases line up with TRBD1. V was pared by 4 bases and J by 10 bases, with 7 bases of the junction left unmatched. Germline loops: CDR1 SGHDN, CDR2 FVKESK. The CDR3 covers 12 residues. CDR3 sequence (DNA): TGTGCCAGCAGCCCGGGACAGAGCAAACAGTACTTC. This codes for CASSPGQSKQYF.

There are a few counts of this clonotype. This chain joins TRBV30 and TRBJ2-3, with D possibly matching TRBD1 (6 bases). With 7 bases removed from V and 4 bases from J, the gap between germline ends came to 21 bases. The V gene's germline CDR1 is GTSNPN and CDR2 SVGIG (reference sequence). This CDR3 has 15 amino acids. CDR3 nucleotide sequence: TGTGCCTTGGAGGCCTGGGACCAGGGGTCAGATACGCAGTATTTT. It yields the protein CALEAWDQGSDTQYF. The full variable domain, rest sourced from reference TRBV30 and TRBJ2-3, is SQTIHQWPATLVQPVGSPLSLECTVEGTSNPNLYWYRQAAGRGLQLLFYSVGIGQISSEVPQNLSASRPQDRQFILSSKKLLLSDSGFYLCALEAWDQGSDTQYFGPGTRLTVL.

The J gene is TRBJ2-7, the V gene TRBV20-1, with TRBD2 matching over 10 bases. J was trimmed by 7 bases and V by 3 bases; bases with no gene match: 3. The length of the CDR3 is 12 residues. Germline V lookup: CDR1 DFQATT, CDR2 SNEGSKA (reference sequence). The CDR3 is CSASKLAGEQYF. For the CDR3, the DNA is TGCAGTGCTAGTAAACTAGCGGGAGAGCAGTACTTC.

This chain joins TRBV20-1 and TRBJ1-4; a possible D gene is TRBD1 (5 bases). Germline lookup yields CDR1 DFQATT and CDR2 SNEGSKA (reference sequence). Between the trimmed V and J ends, which lost 4 bases and 6 bases, there was a span of 12 bases. The CDR3 consists of 13 residues. The CDR3: CSATGTKDEKLFF. In DNA form, the CDR3 reads TGCAGTGCTACCGGGACGAAGGATGAAAAACTGTTTTTT.

V is TRBV20-1 and J is TRBJ2-7; D may be TRBD1 or TRBD2 (6 bases each). Germline CDR1 is DFQATT and CDR2 is SNEGSKA (reference sequence). The CDR3 consists of 14 residues. Trimming took 0 bases from V and 5 from J, leaving 14 bases between them. CDR3 coding DNA: TGCAGTGCTAGAGAATGGGGGGCAGGGGACGAGCAGTACTTC. Protein sequence: CSAREWGAGDEQYF.

On this clonotype itself: At one of its ends the junction is not consistent with the germline gene, which may arise from a read error. V gene TRBV5-1 combines with J gene TRBJ2-1; 7 nucleotides match TRBD2. Germline loops: CDR1 SGHRS, CDR2 YFSETQ. The CDR3 extends over 14 amino acids. The CDR3 protein is CGSSLETSPHEQFF. CDR3 DNA: TGCGGCAGCAGCCTGGAGACTAGCCCCCATGAGCAGTTCTTC.

The chain uses TRBV29-1 and TRBJ2-4, with D perhaps assigned TRBD1 or TRBD2 (5 bases each). V was clipped by 4 bases and J by 4 bases, with 8 bases between them. CDR3 length: 12 amino acids. CDR1 and CDR2 (germline): SQVTM, ANQGSEA. Written as DNA, the CDR3 is TGCAGCGTTGGGGGACGGAAAAACATTCAGTACTTC. This gives the protein CSVGGRKNIQYF.

V and J are TRBV28 and TRBJ1-5, with 7 nucleotides matching TRBD1. The CDR3 runs to 16 residues. V lost 3 bases, J lost 4 bases, and 9 bases stayed unmatched. From germline, CDR1 is MDHEN and CDR2 SYDVKM. CDR3 bases: TGTGCCAGCAGTTTGAGGGGGCGCTGGGTAAATCAGCCCCAGCATTTT. The encoded protein is CASSLRGRWVNQPQHF.